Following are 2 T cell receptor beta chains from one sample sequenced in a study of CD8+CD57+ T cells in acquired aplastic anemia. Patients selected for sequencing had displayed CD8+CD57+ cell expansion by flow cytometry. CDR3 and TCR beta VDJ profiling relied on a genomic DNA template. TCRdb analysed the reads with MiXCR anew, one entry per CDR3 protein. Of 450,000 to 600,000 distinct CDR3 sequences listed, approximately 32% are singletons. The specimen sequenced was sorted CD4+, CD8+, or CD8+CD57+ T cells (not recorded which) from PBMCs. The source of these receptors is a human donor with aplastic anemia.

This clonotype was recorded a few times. The CDR3 DNA reads as TGTGCCAGCAGCTTAACTAGCGGGGTGTACCAAGAGACCCAGTACTTC. This encodes CASSLTSGVYQETQYF. The chain has TRBV13 and TRBJ2-5, with 10 bases aligning to TRBD2. The CDR3 runs 16 residues. The V segment lost 2 bases and the J segment 0 bases; nucleotides outside the gene matches: 3. Germline loops: CDR1 PRHDT, CDR2 FYEKMQ (reference sequence).

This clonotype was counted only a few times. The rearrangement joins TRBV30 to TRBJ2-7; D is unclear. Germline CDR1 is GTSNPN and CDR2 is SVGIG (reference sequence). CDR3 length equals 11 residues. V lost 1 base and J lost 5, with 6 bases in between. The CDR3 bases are TGTGCCTGGAGTGCCCTTAACGAGCAGTACTTC. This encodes CAWSALNEQYF.